Below, one TCR beta chain is given with its context. V lost 4 bases, J lost 1 base, and 4 bases stayed unmatched. The CDR3 is made up of 14 amino acids. Germline CDR1 reads SGHRS; CDR2 reads YFSETQ. Profiled with immunoSEQ multiplex PCR; TCRdb holds only in-frame clones, not every one. Among about 88,000 clones listed, roughly 90% were seen once. The record originates from a study of technical replicates of blood from a handful of donors. The clonotype comes from a human donor in good health. Sequenced material: T cells isolated from PBMCs. J is TRBJ2-5 and V is TRBV5-1; TRBD2 aligns across 7 bases. The CDR3 sequence is CASSPAGVQETQYF. CDR3 nucleotides: TGCGCCAGCAGCCCCGCGGGGGTCCAAGAGACCCAGTACTTC.